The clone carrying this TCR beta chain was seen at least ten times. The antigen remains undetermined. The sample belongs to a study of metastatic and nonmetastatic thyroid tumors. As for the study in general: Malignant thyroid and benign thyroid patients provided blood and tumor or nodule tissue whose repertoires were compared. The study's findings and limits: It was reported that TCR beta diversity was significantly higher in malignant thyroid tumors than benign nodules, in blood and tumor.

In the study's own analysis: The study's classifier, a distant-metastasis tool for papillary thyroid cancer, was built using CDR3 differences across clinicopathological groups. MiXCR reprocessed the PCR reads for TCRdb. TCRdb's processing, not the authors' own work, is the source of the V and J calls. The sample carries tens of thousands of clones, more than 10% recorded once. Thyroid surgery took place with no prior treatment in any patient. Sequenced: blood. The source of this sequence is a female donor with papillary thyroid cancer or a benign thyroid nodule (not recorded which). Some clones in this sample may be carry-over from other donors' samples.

CDR3 sequence reads: CASESSSLRRSAGRGGYTF. Written as DNA, the CDR3 is TGTGCCAGCGAATCAAGCAGCTTGAGAAGGTCCGCGGGCAGAGGGGGCTACACCTTC. The J gene is TRBJ1-2, the V gene TRBV11-2, with D unclear. From germline, CDR1 is SGHAT and CDR2 FQNNGV. The CDR3 runs 19 residues. V gave up 8 bases and J gave up 8 bases, with 36 bases separating them.